This T cell receptor beta chain was captured in a study of T cells expressing NK-cell markers. Overall study: Seropositivity for HCMV was found in seven of the eight sequenced donors, with one seronegative.

CDR3 length: 18 amino acids. The germline CDR1 and CDR2 sequences are DFQATT and SNEGSKA (reference sequence). Reprocessing the 5' RACE reads, TCRdb reports a single entry for every CDR3 protein and omits DNA. The table lists 500,000 or so distinct CDR3 sequences. General study findings and limits: The dominant NKG2C+ clonotypes represented roughly 1.0-7.5% of CD8+ T cells in five or six donors. Also leading the CD3+CD56-NKG2C+ fraction in a handful of donors were these clonotypes.

Note on this clonotype: What it binds is unknown.

This TCR derives from a man aged 18 to 35 in good health. The rearrangement uses TRBV20-1 and TRBJ2-2; TCRdb outputs TRBD1, but without DNA this stays unchecked. Material for sequencing was blood T cells: a sorted CD56 or NKG2C T cell subset, CD4+ or CD8+ T cells, or bulk PBMC T cells (not recorded which). This chain's CDR3 is CSARAPTQGKVGTGELFF.